The T cell receptor (beta chain) under discussion was sequenced for a study of T cell clonotyping in hematopoietic cell transplantation. Study details: Pretransplant recipient samples were taken after cytoreduction.

Study-wide results and limits: CD4 and CD8 repertoire contributions could not be separated without sorting.

The germline CDR1 and CDR2 sequences are SGHAT and FQNNGV. CDR3 size: 17 residues. V was clipped by 2 bases and J by 2 bases; unmatched bases: 9. TCRdb's table, derived via immunoSEQ multiplex PCR, lists solely in-frame clones and lacks some. The profile covers about 41,000 clones, with around 80% appearing a single time and roughly 5.5% taken by the ten largest. Note on this clone: What it binds is unknown.

Time point described: recipient sample about 28 days before transplant, after cytoreduction. Samples: about 28 days before transplant, then days 30, 100 and 180 after. This chain uses TRBV11-2 with TRBJ2-1; 7 bases are a match to TRBD2. The material sequenced was peripheral blood mononuclear cells, taken before stem cell transplant. The receptor's source is a man aged 55 to 70 with myelodysplastic syndrome. Some clones in this sample may be carry-over from other donors' samples. This CDR3 reads CASSLSPRSGPYNEQFF. In DNA, the CDR3 is TGTGCCAGCAGCTTATCCCCTCGTAGCGGGCCCTACAATGAGCAGTTCTTC.